These T cell receptor beta chains were read from a single sample in a study of Ad26.COV2.S vaccination and SARS-CoV-2 variants. Some clones are missing from TCRdb's copy, which holds only in-frame ones; the method was immunoSEQ multiplex PCR. The data hold about 680,000 clones, with around 90% observed a single time. Sequencing used peripheral blood, obtained in a trial of Ad26.COV2.S vaccine versus placebo. All receptors derive from a person between 18 and 65 years old who received the Ad26.COV2.S COVID-19 vaccine or a placebo. CDR3s include the opening cysteine and the closing phenylalanine or tryptophan. A D gene is named only where the DNA matches it firmly. Only some rows state a clone size, as once, few, many or a class for expanded clones.

J | size | D | length | V | CDR3 | DNA
TRBJ1-5 | . | . | 15 | TRBV27 | CASTPGGGINQPQHF | TGTGCCAGCACCCCGGGAGGGGGTATCAATCAGCCCCAGCATTTT
TRBJ1-2 | . | . | 12 | TRBV6-2/TRBV6-3 | CASSTPLYGYTF | TGTGCCAGCAGTACCCCTCTCTATGGCTACACCTTC
TRBJ1-1 | once | TRBD1 | 15 | TRBV7-2 | CASSSSRGRGTEAFF | TGTGCCAGCAGCTCCTCCAGGGGGCGCGGGACTGAAGCTTTCTTT
TRBJ1-2 | . | . | 16 | TRBV6-5 | CASSYSPQGTWYGYTF | TGTGCCAGCAGTTACTCCCCACAGGGTACATGGTATGGCTACACCTTC
TRBJ1-2 | . | . | 14 | TRBV4-3 | CASSQDPTYYGYTF | TGCGCCAGCAGCCAAGATCCAACTTACTATGGCTACACCTTC
TRBJ1-6 | few | TRBD1 | 15 | TRBV12-5 | CASGSPTGHNSPLHF | TGTGCTAGTGGTTCCCCGACAGGGCATAATTCACCCCTCCACTTT
TRBJ2-5 | . | . | 13 | TRBV3-1/TRBV3-2 | CASSPQPGIMQYF | TGTGCCAGCAGCCCCCAGCCGGGCATCATGCAGTACTTC
TRBJ2-7 | . | TRBD2 | 16 | TRBV5-1 | CASSRGGHTSSYEQYF | TGCGCCAGCAGCCGGGGGGGGCACACCAGCTCCTACGAGCAGTACTTC
TRBJ1-4 | . | . | 15 | TRBV7-2 | CASSLVAGTNEKLFF | TGTGCCAGCAGCTTAGTGGCAGGGACCAATGAAAAACTGTTTTTT
TRBJ2-3 | . | TRBD1 | 15 | TRBV6-6 | CASNQGQGVTDTQYF | TGTGCCAGCAACCAGGGACAGGGGGTTACAGATACGCAGTATTTT
TRBJ1-2 | . | . | 14 | TRBV30 | CAWSDGTANYGYTF | TGTGCCTGGAGTGACGGGACCGCGAACTATGGCTACACCTTC
TRBJ2-7 | once | TRBD2 | 14 | TRBV9 | CASSVGLALDEQYF | TGTGCCAGCAGCGTCGGACTAGCCCTCGACGAGCAGTACTTC
TRBJ2-3 | once | TRBD2 | 16 | TRBV7-6 | CASSLAGGGTTDTQYF | TGTGCCAGCAGCTTAGCTGGCGGGGGAACCACAGATACGCAGTATTTT
TRBJ2-1 | . | TRBD2 | 16 | TRBV7-9 | CASSYVPSGLYNEQFF | TGTGCCAGCAGCTACGTCCCTAGCGGGCTCTACAATGAGCAGTTCTTC
TRBJ2-7 | . | TRBD2 | 15 | TRBV7-2 | CASSLGGGLSYEQYF | TGTGCCAGCAGCTTAGGCGGGGGGCTCTCTTACGAGCAGTACTTC
TRBJ2-4 | . | . | 18 | TRBV7-9 | CASSFSVGVPRAKNIQYF | TGTGCCAGCAGCTTTTCGGTGGGCGTGCCTCGCGCCAAAAACATTCAGTACTTC
TRBJ2-7 | . | . | 16 | TRBV7-6 | CASSLTGQLNSYEQYF | TGTGCCAGCAGCTTAACCGGACAGCTAAACTCCTACGAGCAGTACTTC
TRBJ1-5 | . | TRBD1 | 18 | TRBV3-1/TRBV3-2 | CASSQDRLGTVINQPQHF | TGTGCCAGCAGCCAAGATCGGTTGGGGACAGTGATCAATCAGCCCCAGCATTTT
TRBJ1-1 | . | TRBD1 | 14 | TRBV11-3 | CASSWGQGSTEAFF | TGTGCCAGCAGCTGGGGACAGGGGTCCACTGAAGCTTTCTTT